This entry lists 26 T cell receptor beta chains sequenced from one sample in a study of cytomegalovirus exposure and HLA in healthy donors. The PCR ran on 60 Vbeta and 13 Jbeta primers. Sequencing used immunoSEQ multiplex PCR; TCRdb keeps in-frame clones, though not all of them. The sample has approximately 120,000 clones; about four fifths are singletons. What was sequenced was PBMCs. The receptors derive from a middle-aged woman in good health and CMV-seropositive.

This clone was counted a few times. This chain uses TRBV9 with TRBJ1-3, with TRBD1 matching over 9 bases. CDR3 length: 16 residues. Looked up from germline, CDR1 is SGDLS and CDR2 is YYNGEE. The ends lost 5 bases at V and 2 bases at J; junction bases unmatched: 8. The DNA of the CDR3 is TGTGCCAGCAGTCCCGGGACAGGGTCTACTGGAAACACCATATATTTT. Its protein product is CASSPGTGSTGNTIYF. Full variable domain (missing parts from reference TRBV9 and TRBJ1-3): DSGVTQTPKHLITATGQRVTLRCSPRSGDLSVYWYQQSLDQGLQFLIQYYNGEERAKGNILERFSAQQFPDLHSELNLSSLELGDSALYFCASSPGTGSTGNTIYFGEGSWLTVV.

This clone occurred a few times. Other DNA sequences in this specimen translate into the identical CDR3. The gene calls are TRBV27 and TRBJ2-3; D remains ambiguous. The germline V gene has CDR1 MNHEY and CDR2 SMNVEV (reference sequence). The CDR3 contains 14 residues. Trimming pared 5 bases from V and 6 bases from J, leaving 15 bases between. The CDR3 DNA reads as TGTGCCAGCAGTCCTTCCGGGTTGGAGGATACGCAGTATTTT. As protein: CASSPSGLEDTQYF.

This clone was counted once. The chain is built from TRBV6-1 and TRBJ2-7; no firm D call. V lost 3 bases to trimming and J lost 3 bases, with 6 bases between them. This CDR3 spans 12 amino acids. In germline, CDR1 is MNHNS, CDR2 SASEGT. The CDR3 DNA follows: TGTGCCAGCAGTGAGCAGAACTACGAGCAGTACTTC. This translates into CASSEQNYEQYF.

J is TRBJ2-7 and V is TRBV29-1, with 11 bases fitting TRBD2. V trimming: 6 bases; J trimming: 2 bases; junction bases outside the gene matches: 3. The CDR3 extends over 13 amino acids. Germline values: CDR1 SQVTM, CDR2 ANQGSEA. The CDR3 region has the DNA TGCAGCGTCTTAGCGGGAGGGCCCTACGAGCAGTACTTC. Protein product: CSVLAGGPYEQYF.

The chain carries TRBV10-3 and TRBJ2-6, with D perhaps matching TRBD1 (5 bases). V was shortened by 3 bases and J by 2 bases, with 8 bases between the two germline ends. CDR1 and CDR2 (germline): ENHRY, SYGVKD. The CDR3 is 15 residues long. CDR3 residues: CAISDPGPGANVLTF. Written as DNA, the CDR3 is TGTGCCATCAGTGACCCAGGGCCTGGGGCCAACGTCCTGACTTTC.

The CDR3 loop is CASSYGGGTEQFF. The CDR3 bases are TGTGCCAGCAGTTACGGGGGAGGGACTGAGCAGTTCTTC. This rearrangement joins TRBV6-6 to TRBJ2-1; 7 bases agree with TRBD2. The germline gives CDR1 MNHNY, CDR2 SVGAGI (reference sequence). This CDR3 contains 13 residues. Trimming took 2 bases from V and 9 from J; bases not matched to a gene: 4.

The chain carries TRBV7-3 and TRBJ2-1; TRBD2 matches at 9 bases. This CDR3 region has 16 residues. The germline CDR1 and CDR2 sequences are SGHTA and FQGTGA. The V gene end was trimmed by 0 bases and the J gene end by 6 bases; junction bases not matched to a gene: 6. The CDR3 loop reads CASSLTSSGIGNEQFF. CDR3 DNA sequence: TGTGCCAGCAGCTTAACGTCTAGCGGGATAGGCAATGAGCAGTTCTTC.

This clone came up once. The gene calls are TRBV7-9 and TRBJ2-2, with 7 bases lining up with TRBD2. After removal of 5 bases from V and 4 bases from J, the junction contained 7 bases not matched to a gene. Germline loops: CDR1 SEHNR, CDR2 FQNEAQ (reference sequence). The CDR3 consists of 15 residues. The CDR3 region has the DNA TGTGCCAGCAGCCCCCCGGGACTAACCACCGGGGAGCTGTTTTTT. This sequence encodes CASSPPGLTTGELFF.

The sample holds a few counts of this clone. This rearrangement joins TRBV28 to TRBJ1-2, with 8 bases lining up with TRBD1. The CDR3 runs to 14 residues. Per the germline V gene, CDR1 is MDHEN and CDR2 is SYDVKM. Trimming at V came to 5 bases and at J to 3 bases, leaving 5 bases not matched to a gene. The CDR3 protein is CASSRTTGDYGYTF. The CDR3 DNA reads as TGTGCCAGCAGTAGAACGACAGGGGACTATGGCTACACCTTC.

The chain combines TRBV5-4 with TRBJ1-2; tentative D call: TRBD1 (6 bases). Trimming removed 4 bases from V and 5 bases from J, with 15 bases in between. The CDR3 has 14 amino acids. Germline CDR1 and CDR2: SGHNT and YYREEE (reference sequence). CDR3 in amino acids: CASSQRTGFYGYTF. CDR3 coding DNA: TGTGCCAGCAGCCAACGAACAGGGTTTTATGGCTACACCTTC.

The genes are TRBV4-2 and TRBJ1-4; 7 nucleotides line up with TRBD1. The V gene's germline CDR1 is LGHNA and CDR2 YNFKEQ. J was trimmed by 6 bases and V by 2 bases; bases with no gene match: 9. CDR3 length equals 16 residues. In nucleotides, the CDR3 is TGTGCCAGCAGCCAACTTAGGAGGGGGCTAGATGAAAAACTGTTTTTT. Amino acids: CASSQLRRGLDEKLFF.

This clone was seen once. The J gene is TRBJ1-4, the V gene TRBV30; 7 bases line up with TRBD1. Germline V gene data show CDR1 as GTSNPN and CDR2 as SVGIG (reference sequence). The CDR3 is made up of 14 amino acids. Trimming cost V 3 bases and J 7 bases; bases outside gene matches: 8. The CDR3 DNA sequence: TGTGCCTGGAGATTCAGGGGGTTCGGTGAAAAACTGTTTTTT. This sequence encodes CAWRFRGFGEKLFF.

The chain employs TRBV15 and TRBJ2-3; no firm D call. The V gene's germline CDR1 is LNHNV and CDR2 YYDKDF (reference sequence). Trimming left V 1 base short and J 1 base short, with 6 bases between. The CDR3 loop spans 14 amino acids. The CDR3 loop is CATSRGVGTDTQYF. CDR3 sequence (DNA): TGTGCCACCAGCAGAGGAGTGGGCACAGATACGCAGTATTTT.

There are a few counts of this clone. The rearrangement uses TRBV6-1 and TRBJ1-4, with D possibly being TRBD1 (5 bases). The CDR3 covers 14 residues. V was shortened by 1 base and J by 4 bases, with 7 bases between the two germline ends. CDR1 and CDR2 from the germline V gene are MNHNS and SASEGT. The CDR3 is CASSEGGFNEKLFF. The CDR3 nucleotides read TGTGCCAGCAGTGAAGGGGGCTTTAATGAAAAACTGTTTTTT.

Only one count was recorded for this clone. V is TRBV5-1 and J is TRBJ2-6; D gene unclear. V shed 0 bases and J shed 0 bases, with 7 bases lying between them. Germline CDR1 and CDR2: SGHRS and YFSETQ. The CDR3 extends over 16 amino acids. CDR3 bases: TGCGCCAGCAGCTTGGCCAGGCTCTCTGGGGCCAACGTCCTGACTTTC. The encoded protein is CASSLARLSGANVLTF.

The gene calls are TRBV18 and TRBJ1-1; D ambiguous. Germline-derived CDR1 and CDR2 are KGHSH and LQKENI. V lost 0 bases and J lost 1, with 6 bases in between. This CDR3 is built from 14 residues. CDR3 region: CASSPPTQNTEAFF. DNA of the CDR3: TGTGCCAGCTCACCACCCACACAGAACACTGAAGCTTTCTTT. The full variable domain, in which reference TRBV18 and TRBJ1-1 provide the parts outside the CDR3, is NAGVMQNPRHLVRRRGQEARLRCSPMKGHSHVYWYRQLPEEGLKFMVYLQKENIIDESGMPKERFSAEFPKEGPSILRIQQVVRGDSAAYFCASSPPTQNTEAFFGQGTRLTVV.

The chain employs TRBV23-1 and TRBJ1-5; 7 bases map to TRBD1. TRBV23-1 is annotated as an ORF whose role is uncertain. The V segment lost 2 bases and the J segment 7 bases; nucleotides outside the gene matches: 2. The CDR3 loop spans 13 amino acids. The CDR3 region is CASSQRGRQPQHF. The CDR3 nucleotides read TGCGCCAGCAGTCAAAGGGGGCGACAGCCCCAGCATTTT.

The gene calls are TRBV7-9 and TRBJ2-2, with 8 nucleotides matching TRBD1. Germline values: CDR1 SEHNR, CDR2 FQNEAQ (reference sequence). V gave up 1 base and J gave up 3 bases; unmatched junction bases: 1. The CDR3 contains 15 residues. CDR3 protein: CASSLDRGYTGELFF. In DNA form, the CDR3 reads TGTGCCAGCAGCTTAGACAGGGGGTACACCGGGGAGCTGTTTTTT. The variable domain in full, completed from reference TRBV7-9 and TRBJ2-2, reads DTGVSQNPRHKITKRGQNVTFRCDPISEHNRLYWYRQTLGQGPEFLTYFQNEAQLEKSRLLSDRFSAERPKGSFSTLEIQRTEQGDSAMYLCASSLDRGYTGELFFGEGSRLTVL.

The chain has TRBV4-1 and TRBJ1-6; the D gene is possibly TRBD1 (6 bases). Germline V gene lookup returns CDR1 MGHRA and CDR2 YSYEKL. CDR3 length: 15 amino acids. V was trimmed by 0 bases and J by 8 bases, leaving 11 bases between them. CDR3 coding DNA: TGCGCCAGCAGCCAAGATGACAGGCCGTATTCACCCCTCCACTTT. Protein: CASSQDDRPYSPLHF.

The count of this clone is one. The rearrangement uses TRBV2 and TRBJ2-4; 8 bases line up with TRBD2. The germline CDR1 and CDR2 sequences are SNHLY and FYNNEI. Trimming cost V 7 bases and J 6 bases; bases outside gene matches: 8. CDR3 length: 14 amino acids. The CDR3 region has the DNA TGTGCCAGCATAGGGAGTAGCGGGATAAACATTCAGTACTTC. Amino acids: CASIGSSGINIQYF.

The CDR3, as DNA: TGTGCCAGCAAAGGACTAGCGGGGTGGGAGCAGTTCTTC. Encoded protein: CASKGLAGWEQFF. The V and J genes are TRBV2 and TRBJ2-1, with TRBD2 identical over 12 bases. After removal of 7 bases from V and 10 bases from J, the junction contained 5 bases not matched to a gene. The CDR3 is 13 residues long. Germline-derived CDR1 and CDR2 are SNHLY and FYNNEI.

V gene TRBV19 combines with J gene TRBJ2-3, with TRBD1 identical over 7 bases. The CDR3 consists of 15 residues. The junction had 8 bases not matched to a gene; V was cut back by 5 bases and J by 3 bases. The V gene's germline CDR1 is LNHDA and CDR2 SQIVND (reference sequence). CDR3 sequence reads: CASSPTGVMTDTQYF. CDR3 nucleotides: TGTGCCAGTAGTCCTACAGGGGTGATGACAGATACGCAGTATTTT.

The chain carries TRBV27 and TRBJ2-7; maybe TRBD1 (5 bases). The CDR3 is 15 residues long. The V gene's germline CDR1 is MNHEY and CDR2 SMNVEV (reference sequence). Trimming cost V 9 bases and J 3 bases, with 21 bases left between them. The CDR3 spells CASSLKGFVRYEQYF. The CDR3 DNA is TGTGCCAGTAGCTTGAAGGGGTTCGTGCGCTACGAGCAGTACTTC.

This rearrangement joins TRBV28 to TRBJ1-4; TRBD1 is a possible D gene (5 bases). The germline V gene encodes CDR1 MDHEN and CDR2 SYDVKM. The germline V and J ends were trimmed by 6 bases and 3 bases, with 20 bases remaining between them. The CDR3 totals 17 residues. CDR3 sequence reads: CASRPRVRDRSNEKLFF. The CDR3 DNA reads as TGTGCCAGCAGACCACGGGTCAGGGATCGATCTAATGAAAAACTGTTTTTT.

The chain links TRBV19 to TRBJ2-6, with 9 bases fitting TRBD2. J lost 2 bases, V lost 9 bases, and 5 bases had no gene match. The CDR3 loop spans 15 amino acids. CDR1 is LNHDA, CDR2 SQIVND, per germline (reference sequence). The CDR3 DNA sequence: TGTGCCAGCCTAGCGGGAACACCTGGGGCCAACGTCCTGACTTTC. Translation gives CASLAGTPGANVLTF.

The CDR3 protein is CASSLHSGNTIYF. As DNA, the CDR3 is TGCGCCAGCAGCTTACACTCTGGAAACACCATATATTTT. The chain employs TRBV5-1 and TRBJ1-3, with D unclear. The V end was cut by 2 bases, the J end by 0 bases, with 3 bases between. The germline V gene encodes CDR1 SGHRS and CDR2 YFSETQ. This CDR3 is 13 amino acids long.